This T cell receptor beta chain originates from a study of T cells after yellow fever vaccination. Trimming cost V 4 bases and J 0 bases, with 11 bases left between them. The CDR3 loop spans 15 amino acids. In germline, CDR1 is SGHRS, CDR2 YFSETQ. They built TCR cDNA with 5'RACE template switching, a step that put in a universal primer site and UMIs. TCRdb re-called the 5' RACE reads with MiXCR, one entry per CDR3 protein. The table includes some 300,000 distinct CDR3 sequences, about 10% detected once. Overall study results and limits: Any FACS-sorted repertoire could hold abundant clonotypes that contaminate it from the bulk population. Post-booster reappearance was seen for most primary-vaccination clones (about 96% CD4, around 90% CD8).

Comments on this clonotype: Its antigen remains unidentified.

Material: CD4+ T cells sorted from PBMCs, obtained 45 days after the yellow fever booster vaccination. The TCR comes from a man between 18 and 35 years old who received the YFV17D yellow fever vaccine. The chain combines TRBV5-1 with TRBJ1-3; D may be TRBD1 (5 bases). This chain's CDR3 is CASSPAGPSGNTIYF. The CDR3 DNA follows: TGCGCCAGCAGCCCAGCAGGGCCCTCTGGAAACACCATATATTTT.